The 9 T cell receptor beta chains below all came from one sample that was sequenced in a study of control samples from healthy donors and cancer patients. Libraries were prepared by immunoSEQ multiplex PCR; TCRdb keeps only in-frame clonotypes and omits some of them. The sample yields 100,000 to 150,000 clones, more than 75% seen once. Sample: blood. The receptors stem from a man between 18 and 29 years old in good health.

The rearrangement uses TRBV5-1 and TRBJ2-7, with TRBD1 matching over 7 bases. CDR3 size: 17 residues. Trimming cost V 0 bases and J 5 bases; bases outside gene matches: 14. CDR1 is SGHRS and CDR2 is YFSETQ in the germline V gene. The CDR3 spells CASSLAQGNPLRHEQYF. DNA for the CDR3: TGCGCCAGCAGCTTGGCACAGGGGAACCCCTTGCGGCACGAGCAGTACTTC.

This chain uses TRBV5-1 with TRBJ2-1, with D possibly matching TRBD2 (6 bases). This CDR3 is built from 16 residues. The germline CDR1 and CDR2 sequences are SGHRS and YFSETQ. The V end lost 2 bases, the J end lost 2 bases, and 14 bases lay between the germline ends. The CDR3 region is CASSLPRGGAYNEQFF. The CDR3 DNA is TGCGCCAGCAGCTTACCTAGGGGCGGGGCCTACAATGAGCAGTTCTTC.

Points on this clone: The DNA is omitted, as the CDR3 cannot be located on it reliably, and the CDR3 follows TCRdb's listing. This chain links TRBV27 with TRBJ2-1; the D call TRBD2 from the table was never checked on the DNA. Germline-derived CDR1 and CDR2 are MNHEY and SMNVEV (reference sequence). The CDR3 sequence runs 11 residues, both termini included. CDR3 loop: CASSSSNEQFF.

This clone was picked up one time. The gene calls are TRBV5-1 and TRBJ2-1, with TRBD2 matching 11 bases. Germline CDR1 and CDR2: SGHRS and YFSETQ. The V gene end was trimmed by 2 bases and the J gene end by 3 bases; junction bases not matched to a gene: 4. The CDR3 consists of 16 residues. The CDR3 spells CASSFPTSGDYNEQFF. CDR3 nucleotides: TGCGCCAGCAGCTTTCCGACTAGCGGGGACTACAATGAGCAGTTCTTC.

CDR3 region: CASRNRQGVETQYF. The CDR3 nucleotides read TGTGCCAGTAGGAACCGACAGGGCGTGGAGACCCAGTACTTC. The chain has TRBV19 and TRBJ2-5; 7 positions match TRBD1. Germline values: CDR1 LNHDA, CDR2 SQIVND (reference sequence). V was pared by 6 bases and J by 5 bases, with 9 bases of the junction left unmatched. This CDR3 is 14 amino acids long.

The chain is built from TRBV15 and TRBJ1-2; D gene unclear. This CDR3 has 17 amino acids. CDR1 and CDR2 from the germline V gene are LNHNV and YYDKDF (reference sequence). Trimming shortened V by 1 base and J by 3 bases, and 18 bases separated the two germline ends. DNA for the CDR3: TGTGCCACCAGCAGAGGGGTCGTGGTGGGTCGGGACTATGGCTACACCTTC. This sequence encodes CATSRGVVVGRDYGYTF.

The rearrangement links TRBV3-1 (or the pseudogene TRBV3-2) to TRBJ1-3; D is undetermined. The germline V gene encodes CDR1 LGHDT and CDR2 YNNKEL (reference sequence). V lost 2 bases and J 1 base, leaving 12 bases between the germline ends. CDR3 length: 16 residues. Written as DNA, the CDR3 is TGTGCCAGCAGCCAAATAGGGTTCGGTTCTGGAAACACCATATATTTT. Translated: CASSQIGFGSGNTIYF.

This chain links TRBV10-3 with TRBJ2-7, with 7 bases identical to TRBD1. The CDR3 has 15 amino acids. The junction had 18 bases not matched to a gene; V was cut back by 9 bases and J by 7 bases. CDR1 and CDR2 from the germline V gene are ENHRY and SYGVKD. The CDR3 DNA is TGTGCCATAGAAACGGCCGGGACAGCCTTGAGGGAGCAGTACTTC. Protein sequence: CAIETAGTALREQYF.

This clone has a handful of counts. The chain links TRBV7-8 to TRBJ1-5; TRBD1 matches at 7 bases. The CDR3 covers 15 residues. CDR1 and CDR2 from the germline V gene are SGHVS and FQNEAQ. Trimming cost V 4 bases and J 2 bases; bases outside gene matches: 5. DNA of the CDR3: TGTGCCAGCAGCTATACCGGACAGGGCAATCAGCCCCAGCATTTT. Its protein is CASSYTGQGNQPQHF.